The entry below gives a single TCR beta chain sequence along with its context. This clone has only one observation. Its antigen target is currently unknown. No much larger clonotype is one base removed from it; base qualities were not supplied. TCRbeta CDR3 regions were amplified from genomic DNA by means of the immunoSEQ Assay, a bias-controlled multiplex PCR. In the source study's methods: Nucleated cell counts per sample were estimated from amplification of reference gene primers within the assay. Sequence reads were collapsed and filtered to measure the absolute abundance of every unique TCRbeta CDR3 rearrangement. For each sample, productive Simpson clonality was calculated as the square root of Simpson's diversity index over productive rearrangements. The immuneACCESS repertoire file appears here via TCRdb, limited to in-frame rearrangements. These files lack a portion of the clones; in checked studies, under half of the deficit traces to unresolved V genes, and the cause of the others is not known. The DNA was the basis for D and trimming; V, J and clone size are from that table. The sample yields about 380,000 clones; roughly 90% were counted once. The ten largest clones take up approximately 1.2% of the sample.

V and J lose 6 bases and 0 bases, and a span of 9 bases separates them. The CDR3 covers 14 residues, taking in both the cysteine and the phenylalanine. The kept DNA is CDR3 alone, 42 bases in frame from the first base. For CDR1 and CDR2, the germline V gene (reference sequence) lists LNHDA and SQIVND. Collaborating institutions collected whole blood in K2EDTA tubes following their own protocols. Collaborator samples were shipped for TCRbeta analysis as frozen whole blood, isolated PBMCs, or DNA extracted from either sample type. This sample stems from a study of blood T cell repertoires in COVID-19 (dated by TCRdb to between 2020 and 2021). Regarding the study in general: Samples covering the acute and convalescent phases of COVID-19 were provided by collaborators in the United States, Italy and Spain. Where available, HLA class I and class II types were taken from metadata supplied by the sample provider and were not determined by assay-based typing. Samples were obtained from the ongoing ImmuneRACE study (first 160 participants) and from 1,200 or so subjects provided by 6 global collaborators. The material from the prospective study consisted of cDNA or gDNA derived from T cells, B-cell-depleted T cells, or PBMCs. The dataset comprised deeply sampled blood TCRbeta repertoires from subjects exposed to, actively infected with, or recovered from COVID-19. Nearly every sample came with metadata listing a de-identified subject ID, COVID-19 status, age in years and sex. A freely available public database, intended as a resource for researchers studying the immune response to SARS-CoV-2, is where the repertoires were released.

The full study reports these points: The quantity of clinical and demographic metadata differed by source and by participant and was supplied without curation.

The source material was peripheral blood. This sequence was found in a man in his forties with acute or convalescent COVID-19. The receptor chain draws on TRBV19 and TRBJ2-1; the D gene cannot be resolved reliably. The DNA sequence reads TGTGCCAGTAGAAGCGTACCCTCCTACAATGAGCAGTTCTTC. It is translated as CASRSVPSYNEQFF.